The 30 T cell receptor beta chains in this list originate from one sample, sequenced in a study of shared clonotypes between healthy human individuals. Libraries were prepared by immunoSEQ multiplex PCR; TCRdb keeps only in-frame clonotypes and omits some of them. The table lists over a million clones, roughly 96% of them singletons. Sequencing was done on a sample of naive CD4+ T cells sorted from blood. Subset in this sample: CD45RA+ positively selected. All receptors derive from a man aged 30-40 years in good health.

This clone was recorded only once. DNA of the CDR3: TGCGCCAGCAGCTTGGGGTTCCCGGGACTAGACACAGATACGCAGTATTTT. This gives the protein CASSLGFPGLDTDTQYF. The gene calls are TRBV5-1 and TRBJ2-3; 8 nucleotides agree with TRBD2. After removal of 0 bases from V and 2 bases from J, the junction contained 8 bases not matched to a gene. The CDR3 is 17 amino acids. Per the germline V gene, CDR1 is SGHRS and CDR2 is YFSETQ.

The chain joins TRBV6-1 to TRBJ2-7, with TRBD1 as a possible D gene (5 bases). V lost 4 bases to trimming and J lost 3 bases, with 13 bases between them. The CDR3 is 14 residues long. Germline V gene data show CDR1 as MNHNS and CDR2 as SASEGT. For the CDR3, the DNA is TGTGCCAGCAGTGGCGCTGACACAGGCTACGAGCAGTACTTC. It is translated as CASSGADTGYEQYF.

V usage is TRBV27 and J usage is TRBJ2-7; D might be TRBD1 (6 bases). Germline V gene sequence: CDR1 MNHEY, CDR2 SMNVEV (reference sequence). The V end was cut by 5 bases, the J end by 6 bases, with 11 bases between. This CDR3 comprises 12 residues. The CDR3 bases are TGTGCCAGCAGTACAGGGAGAAGCGAGCAGTACTTC. It is translated as CASSTGRSEQYF.

This chain uses TRBV19 with TRBJ2-1, with 8 bases matching TRBD1. J was trimmed by 4 bases and V by 7 bases; bases with no gene match: 6. The CDR3 consists of 14 residues. The germline V gene has CDR1 LNHDA and CDR2 SQIVND (reference sequence). CDR3 loop: CASTRQGFYNEQFF. The CDR3 nucleotides read TGTGCCAGTACCCGACAGGGGTTTTACAATGAGCAGTTCTTC.

Comments on this clone: The same CDR3 can be traced to other DNA sequences in this sample. This chain links TRBV28 with TRBJ2-7, with a weak D call TRBD1 (6 bases). Germline CDR1 MDHEN, CDR2 SYDVKM. The CDR3 runs to 12 residues. Trimming removed 3 bases at V and 3 bases at J, with 6 bases between. The CDR3 nucleotides are TGTGCCAGCAGTTTGGACAGCTACGAGCAGTACTTC. This sequence encodes CASSLDSYEQYF.

This clone was observed a single time. The chain combines TRBV5-1 with TRBJ2-3; a weak D match, TRBD2 (6 bases). This CDR3 spans 16 amino acids. CDR1 is SGHRS, CDR2 YFSETQ, per germline. V lost 4 bases and J lost 1, with 16 bases in between. The CDR3 nucleotides read TGCGCCAGCAGCCAGGGACTTCGGAAAGGCACAGATACGCAGTATTTT. Residues: CASSQGLRKGTDTQYF.

The V call is TRBV11-2, the J call TRBJ2-5; 8 nucleotides align to TRBD2. The CDR3 is 16 amino acids. Unmatched junction bases numbered 13, after V lost 5 bases and J lost 5 bases. Germline values: CDR1 SGHAT, CDR2 FQNNGV. Here the CDR3 DNA reads TGTGCCAGCAGCGGAACTAGCGGAGTCACGGGGGAGACCCAGTACTTC. Protein product: CASSGTSGVTGETQYF.

A remark on this clone: One end of the junction varies from germline; a read error may be responsible. V and J are TRBV14 and TRBJ2-7; D is tentatively TRBD1 or TRBD2 (5 bases each). This CDR3 has 12 residues. In germline, CDR1 is SGHDN, CDR2 FVKESK. The CDR3 DNA reads TGTGCCAGCAGCCATGAGGGGCACCGGTTTTGCTTC. Residues: CASSHEGHRFCF.

This rearrangement joins TRBV5-1 to TRBJ2-2; D may be TRBD1 (6 bases). V dropped 5 bases and J dropped 3 bases, with 14 bases sitting between them. CDR1 SGHRS and CDR2 YFSETQ come from the germline V gene. CDR3 size: 15 residues. CDR3 DNA: TGCGCCAGCAGTTCTGGGACACAATACACCGGGGAGCTGTTTTTT. Amino acids: CASSSGTQYTGELFF.

The chain is built from TRBV29-1 and TRBJ1-3; no clear D gene. V lost 6 bases and J lost 4, with 10 bases in between. Germline CDR1 SQVTM, CDR2 ANQGSEA. The CDR3 consists of 12 residues. CDR3 loop: CSVLGSGNTIYF. The CDR3 DNA reads as TGCAGCGTCCTCGGGTCCGGAAACACCATATATTTT.

The gene calls are TRBV7-8 and TRBJ2-2; 7 bases are a match to TRBD2. J was trimmed by 4 bases and V by 2 bases; bases with no gene match: 16. CDR3 size: 19 residues. Germline V lookup: CDR1 SGHVS, CDR2 FQNEAQ. The CDR3 is CASSLIFGISGEGTGELFF. The CDR3 DNA is TGTGCCAGCAGCTTAATTTTCGGGATCTCGGGGGAGGGCACCGGGGAGCTGTTTTTT. The full variable domain, its missing parts supplied by reference TRBV7-8 and TRBJ2-2, is GAGVSQSPRYKVAKRGQDVALRCDPISGHVSLFWYQQALGQGPEFLTYFQNEAQLDKSGLPSDRFFAERPEGSVSTLKIQRTQQEDSAVYLCASSLIFGISGEGTGELFFGEGSRLTVL.

Details on this clone: An end of the junction differs from the germline gene, which may be a read error. Written as DNA, the CDR3 is TGCGCCAGCAGCCCCACCGAGCGATCCTTCAATGAGCAGTTCTTC. Translated: CASSPTERSFNEQFF. The chain uses TRBV5-1 and TRBJ2-1; the D is unclear. CDR1 is SGHRS, CDR2 YFSETQ, per germline. The CDR3 extends over 15 amino acids.

This rearrangement joins TRBV9 to TRBJ1-3, with TRBD1 identical over 7 bases. Germline V gene lookup returns CDR1 SGDLS and CDR2 YYNGEE. The V and J ends lost 1 base and 0 bases, in that order; junction bases with no gene match: 4. The CDR3 sequence is 16 residues long. Here the CDR3 reads CASSVTTGYSGNTIYF. In nucleotides, the CDR3 is TGTGCCAGCAGCGTAACGACAGGGTACTCTGGAAACACCATATATTTT.

The chain joins TRBV5-5 to TRBJ2-4, with D perhaps being TRBD1 or TRBD2 (5 bases each). CDR3 size: 16 residues. Between the trimmed V and J ends, which lost 0 bases and 7 bases, there was a span of 17 bases. CDR1 and CDR2 (germline): SGHKS, YYEKEE (reference sequence). The CDR3 DNA is TGTGCCAGCAGCTTGGTTTTTGGGGGAGACGGGAACATTCAGTACTTC. Its translation is CASSLVFGGDGNIQYF.

This chain links TRBV5-1 with TRBJ2-2; no clear D. Germline assignment: CDR1 SGHRS and CDR2 YFSETQ. With 4 bases removed from V and 1 base from J, the gap between germline ends came to 8 bases. The CDR3 loop spans 14 amino acids. This chain's CDR3 is CASSVLGNTGELFF. The CDR3 nucleotides read TGCGCCAGCAGCGTACTCGGGAACACCGGGGAGCTGTTTTTT.

This sequence joins TRBV11-2 and TRBJ1-4; a possible D gene is TRBD1 (5 bases). The CDR3 contains 14 residues. V was shortened by 3 bases and J by 7 bases, with 12 bases between the two germline ends. Germline V lookup: CDR1 SGHAT, CDR2 FQNNGV. The CDR3 region is CASSFQGRSEKLFF. As DNA, the CDR3 is TGTGCCAGCAGCTTTCAGGGACGGTCTGAAAAACTGTTTTTT.

The genes are TRBV19 and TRBJ2-1; 13 bases match TRBD2. The CDR3 length is 20 residues. Germline V lookup: CDR1 LNHDA, CDR2 SQIVND (reference sequence). V lost 1 base and J lost 2; bases outside the gene matches: 11. This CDR3 is CASSIATLAGGLGAYNEQFF. In DNA form, the CDR3 reads TGTGCCAGTAGTATAGCCACACTAGCGGGAGGGCTGGGGGCCTACAATGAGCAGTTCTTC.

The chain couples TRBV5-4 to TRBJ2-1; D unresolved. The V end lost 1 base, the J end lost 0 bases, and 14 bases lay between the germline ends. In germline, CDR1 is SGHNT, CDR2 YYREEE (reference sequence). The CDR3 contains 17 residues. In nucleotides, the CDR3 is TGTGCCAGCAGCTTGTGGAGCCCTGCCAGCTCCTACAATGAGCAGTTCTTC. Amino acids: CASSLWSPASSYNEQFF.

This sequence joins TRBV9 and TRBJ2-7; D not certain. Germline lookup yields CDR1 SGDLS and CDR2 YYNGEE. There are 15 residues in the CDR3. V was pared by 0 bases and J by 1 base, with 11 bases between. The CDR3 is CASSVASAPSYEQYF. CDR3 nucleotides: TGTGCCAGCAGCGTAGCTTCGGCTCCGTCCTACGAGCAGTACTTC.

The V and J genes are TRBV6-1 and TRBJ2-5; D perhaps matches TRBD2 (6 bases). V lost 5 bases and J 3 bases, leaving 10 bases between the germline ends. This CDR3 contains 13 residues. CDR1 and CDR2 (germline): MNHNS, SASEGT. The CDR3 DNA reads TGTGCCAGCAGTCCCTTAGCGGAAGAGACCCAGTACTTC. Residues: CASSPLAEETQYF.

The rearrangement joins TRBV18 to TRBJ2-2; D remains ambiguous. This CDR3 has 14 amino acids. Germline V gene sequence: CDR1 KGHSH, CDR2 LQKENI. The V and J ends lost 3 bases and 7 bases respectively, with 12 bases between them. CDR3 coding DNA: TGTGCCAGCTCACCTAAGGTCGGTGGCGGGGAGCTGTTTTTT. Amino acid sequence: CASSPKVGGGELFF.

The V and J genes are TRBV12-2 and TRBJ2-4; the tabulated D call, TRBD2, remains unverified against the DNA. TRBV12-2 has pseudogene status. This CDR3 has 20 residues. CDR3 coding DNA: TGTGCAAGTCGCTTACCCCCGCGACTAGCGGGAGGGCCCAGTGTGAACATTCAGTACTTC. This sequence encodes CASRLPPRLAGGPSVNIQYF.

This clone was observed once. The rearrangement links TRBV5-4 to TRBJ2-1, with TRBD2 matching over 11 bases. Germline V CDR1 and CDR2: SGHNT, YYREEE (reference sequence). Trimming at V came to 4 bases and at J to 4 bases, leaving 16 bases not matched to a gene. This CDR3 is 19 amino acids long. CDR3 sequence reads: CASSRKTSGLAVGYNEQFF. Written as DNA, the CDR3 is TGTGCCAGCAGCCGTAAAACGTCGGGACTAGCGGTTGGGTACAATGAGCAGTTCTTC.

The chain joins TRBV5-1 to TRBJ2-7; TRBD2 might be the D (6 bases). In germline, CDR1 is SGHRS, CDR2 YFSETQ. Trimming stripped 7 bases from V and 0 bases from J, with 14 bases between. The length of the CDR3 is 14 residues. In DNA, the CDR3 is TGCGCCAGCTACCGGGGCGGGGCCTCCTACGAGCAGTACTTC. Translating gives CASYRGGASYEQYF.

The gene calls are TRBV18 and TRBJ1-3; D might be TRBD1 (6 bases). The CDR3 covers 20 residues. Looked up from germline, CDR1 is KGHSH and CDR2 is LQKENI. With 2 bases removed from V and 0 bases from J, the gap between germline ends came to 23 bases. CDR3 DNA: TGTGCCAGCTCACCAAACGGGGGGACCAACAGGGCGGCCTCTGGAAACACCATATATTTT. This gives the protein CASSPNGGTNRAASGNTIYF.

V gene TRBV5-4 combines with J gene TRBJ2-3; weak D call: TRBD2 (5 bases). The germline gives CDR1 SGHNT, CDR2 YYREEE (reference sequence). V lost 1 base to trimming and J lost 1 base, with 10 bases between them. The CDR3 sequence is 15 residues long. The CDR3 coding sequence is TGTGCCAGCAGCTTGTCGCTGAGGGGCACAGATACGCAGTATTTT. It encodes CASSLSLRGTDTQYF.

The count of this clone is one. This chain connects TRBV10-3 to TRBJ1-3; D is ambiguous. Trimming took 2 bases from V and 0 from J, leaving 2 bases between them. The CDR3 has 13 amino acids. Germline V CDR1 and CDR2: ENHRY, SYGVKD. CDR3 sequence (DNA): TGTGCCATCAGTGAGATCTCTGGAAACACCATATATTTT. Its protein product is CAISEISGNTIYF.

The V gene is TRBV7-2, the J gene TRBJ2-1; TRBD2 agrees at 11 bases. Per the germline V gene, CDR1 is SGHTA and CDR2 is FQGNSA. The ends lost 4 bases at V and 1 base at J; junction bases unmatched: 6. This CDR3 region has 17 residues. CDR3 bases: TGTGCCAGCAGCTCCCTAGCGGGAGGCGGGTCCTACAATGAGCAGTTCTTC. Protein: CASSSLAGGGSYNEQFF.

J is TRBJ1-1 and V is TRBV4-1; no firm D call. CDR1 is MGHRA, CDR2 YSYEKL, per germline. The CDR3 spans 16 residues. The ends were cut back, 1 base at V and 1 base at J, with 13 bases in the middle. The CDR3: CASSQAVQVTNTEAFF. CDR3 bases: TGCGCCAGCAGCCAAGCGGTGCAGGTTACGAACACTGAAGCTTTCTTT.

The V call is TRBV11-1, the J call TRBJ2-7, with 9 bases that match TRBD1. The CDR3 covers 17 residues. V was pared by 4 bases and J by 4 bases, with 14 bases of the junction left unmatched. Germline CDR1 reads SGHAT; CDR2 reads FQDESV (reference sequence). In DNA form, the CDR3 reads TGTGCCAGCAGCTATACCGGGACAGGGACGAGTATATACGAGCAGTACTTC. Translating it yields CASSYTGTGTSIYEQYF.